The clone carrying this T cell receptor (beta chain) was picked up a small number of times. What it binds is unknown. The sample belongs to a study of OX40 agonist ivuxolimab in advanced cancers. About the research overall: Patient treatment consisted of intravenous ivuxolimab administration every 2 weeks at 0.01 to 10 mg/kg. Patients achieving partial responses numbered three: one hepatocellular carcinoma case and two cutaneous melanoma cases.

Assay: immunoSEQ multiplex PCR; the TCRdb copy retains only in-frame clones and omits some. Here the sample spans tens of thousands of clones, around 93% being singletons. Study-wide results and limits: Among expanded peripheral T cells, antigen specificity went undetermined.

The starting material was CD4+ or CD8+ T cells sorted from blood, obtained in a trial of the OX40 agonist ivuxolimab. This receptor was obtained from an adult with an advanced solid tumor such as melanoma, head and neck, liver or kidney cancer.

The CDR3 DNA is TGCGCCAGCAGGGAAGGGCCTGCCTACAATGAGCAGTTCTTC. Its protein product is CASREGPAYNEQFF. The rearrangement joins TRBV4-3 to TRBJ2-1; D remains unclear. This CDR3 contains 14 residues. Germline V gene data show CDR1 as LGHNA and CDR2 as YSLEER. Trimming left V 6 bases short and J 2 bases short, with 11 bases between.